A selection of T cell receptor beta chains follows, all from one sample in a study of regulatory T cells in long-lasting Graves disease. TCRdb redid the calling of the multiplex PCR reads with MiXCR, one entry per CDR3 protein. The sample has around 510,000 distinct CDR3 sequences, around 20% seen once; the top ten hold approximately 7.8%. The specimen comprised peripheral blood mononuclear cells (PBMCs), sampled when the disease was refractory, from a patient treated with antithyroid drugs. Source of these receptors: a female donor with Graves disease. Both conserved end residues are trimmed from each CDR3. Some rows mark clone size as missing; the rest say once, few, many or name a class of expanded clone.

>TRBJ2-7|TRBV27|many
ASSLFRNYEQY
>TRBJ2-2|TRBV12-3/TRBV12-4|many
ASSIGAGNGELF
>TRBJ1-1|TRBV28|many
ASSLRDSMNTEAF
>TRBJ2-4|TRBV11-2|many
ASSHLAKNIQY
>TRBJ2-7|TRBV29-1|many
SVEFARDFAYEQY
>TRBJ1-5|TRBV19|.
ASISRPDKPNQPQH
>TRBJ1-5|TRBV12-3/TRBV12-4|.
ASSWDSSSNQPQH
>TRBJ2-7|TRBV18|few
ASSPVAGKFEQY
>TRBJ2-2|TRBV2|many
ASRETGANTGELF
>TRBJ2-7|TRBV15|many
ATSRVKHEQY
>TRBJ2-2|TRBV11-3|few
ASSRSPSTGELF
>TRBJ2-2|TRBV27|many
ASSSLGRNTGELF
>TRBJ2-4|TRBV9|few
ASSLGQGGWEFQY
>TRBJ2-7|TRBV6-1|.
ASSLTSGGAYEQY
>TRBJ2-3|TRBV19|.
ASSPPGTSGSKNTDTQY
>TRBJ2-5|TRBV28|many
ASRTGDQTQY
>TRBJ1-5|TRBV19|many
ASSIWVDQPQH
>TRBJ1-5|TRBV28|many
ASSSAGDPNSNQPQH